A selection of T cell receptor beta chains follows, all from one sample in a study of blood T cells in healthy people across ages. MiXCR, run by TCRdb on the 5' RACE reads, gives a single entry per CDR3 protein. The table shows about 1.5 million distinct CDR3 sequences, with less than 45% occurring only once. The specimen was blood. These receptors all stem from a woman under 30 in good health. Each CDR3 is given with its conserved first and last residue. The D gene is left open where the match is weak. A clone size is listed for some rows: how often the clone was seen (once, few, many), or a class if it is expanded.

>NA|TRBV4-3|few|TRBJ2-4
TGCGCCAGCAGCCAAGATCCAGGGGTCAAAAACATTCAGTACTTC
CASSQDPGVKNIQYF
>NA|TRBV28|once|TRBJ1-2
TGTGCCAGCAGTAACCGACGGGGGCCGGATGGCTACACCTTC
CASSNRRGPDGYTF
>NA|TRBV10-3|many|TRBJ2-7
TGTGCCATCAGTGAGTCTAGTACTATTTACGAGCAGTACTTC
CAISESSTIYEQYF
>NA|TRBV29-1|few|TRBJ2-1
TGCAGCGTTGAGTCCAGGTTATCCTACAATGAGCAGTTCTTC
CSVESRLSYNEQFF
>TRBD1|TRBV3-1|NA|TRBJ2-1
TGTGCCAGCAGCCCGGGACAGGCCGTCTCCAATGAGCAGTTCTTC
CASSPGQAVSNEQFF
>NA|TRBV3-1|NA|TRBJ1-4
TGTGCCAGCAGCCCCCCGACAGTAACTAATGAAAAACTGTTTTTT
CASSPPTVTNEKLFF
>TRBD1|TRBV27|few|TRBJ2-3
TGTGCCAGCAGTCAACAGGGGAACACAGATACGCAGTATTTT
CASSQQGNTDTQYF
>TRBD1|TRBV6-5|many|TRBJ2-6
TGTGCCAGCGGTGACAGGGTGGATGGGGCCAACGTCCTGACTTTC
CASGDRVDGANVLTF
>TRBD2|TRBV29-1|NA|TRBJ2-3
TGCAGCGTTCGGACTAGCGGGGGGCCGGGAGATACGCAGTATTTT
CSVRTSGGPGDTQYF
>NA|TRBV7-2|NA|TRBJ1-4
TGTGCCAGCAGCTTAGGGATTGGACAAAGGGATTTTGAAAAACTGTTTTTT
CASSLGIGQRDFEKLFF
>TRBD1|TRBV6-5|many|TRBJ2-7
TGTGCCAGCAGACCCGAGACAGGGTTCTACGAGCAGTACTTC
CASRPETGFYEQYF
>NA|TRBV7-2|few|TRBJ1-2
TGTGCCAGCAGCTTACACCTGGGCAGGGGAAACTATGGCTACACCTTC
CASSLHLGRGNYGYTF
>TRBD2|TRBV7-2|NA|TRBJ2-7
TGTGCCAGCAGCCGGGGACTAGAGACCTACGAGCAGTACTTC
CASSRGLETYEQYF
>TRBD2|TRBV6-5|few|TRBJ2-3
TGTGCCAGCAGTTACGTGGCTAGCGGAGATACGCAGTATTTT
CASSYVASGDTQYF
>NA|TRBV9|NA|TRBJ2-3
TGTGCCAGCGAGGGAGCAGATACGCAGTATTTT
CASEGADTQYF
>TRBD1|TRBV29-1|few|TRBJ1-2
TGCAGCGTTTTTCCTCGGGGGACAGCTTACTATGGCTACACCTTC
CSVFPRGTAYYGYTF
>TRBD1|TRBV20-1|NA|TRBJ1-2
TGCAGTGCTGTAGGACAGGGTTGGGGATCGGTTAACACCTTC
CSAVGQGWGSVNTF
>TRBD1|TRBV5-1|NA|TRBJ1-5
TGCGCCAGCAGCTTGGGCGACAGGGGTCCCAATCAGCCCCAGCATTTT
CASSLGDRGPNQPQHF
>NA|TRBV20-1|NA|TRBJ1-2
TGCAGTGCTACAGGACTCGCTAACTATGGCTACACCTTC
CSATGLANYGYTF
>NA|TRBV6-1|NA|TRBJ2-1
TGTGCCAGCAACGGGCCAGGGTTCATCCATGAGCAGTTCTTC
CASNGPGFIHEQFF
>TRBD1|TRBV4-1|few|TRBJ2-1
TGCGCCAGCAGCCAGATTCTACAGGGGAATGAGCAGTTCTTC
CASSQILQGNEQFF
>NA|TRBV7-3|NA|TRBJ2-1
TGTGCCAGCAGCTATGGGGCAGGTTACAATGAGCAGTTCTTC
CASSYGAGYNEQFF
>TRBD2|TRBV20-1|NA|TRBJ2-3
TGCAGTGCTCAAGTAGCGGGGGGGCCCACGCAGTATTTT
CSAQVAGGPTQYF
>TRBD2|TRBV24-1|NA|TRBJ2-1
TGTGCCACCAGTGATTTGGGCCTCCCGGGACTAGCGGGAGGGGGTGAGCAGTTCTTC
CATSDLGLPGLAGGGEQFF
>NA|TRBV29-1|NA|TRBJ2-3
TGCAGCGTAGACGACCAAGACCAGGAGAGCGCGCAGTATTTT
CSVDDQDQESAQYF
>TRBD1|TRBV20-1|NA|TRBJ1-3
TGCAGTGCTAGAGATTGGGACAGTTCTGGAAACACCATATATTTT
CSARDWDSSGNTIYF
>NA|TRBV5-1|NA|TRBJ1-4
TGCGCCAGCAGCTTGACCCCCAACGAAAAACTGTTTTTT
CASSLTPNEKLFF
>NA|TRBV4-3|NA|TRBJ2-2
TGCGCCAGCAGCCAAGTTTGGCAGGAAAAAACCGGGGAGCTGTTTTTT
CASSQVWQEKTGELFF
>NA|TRBV9|NA|TRBJ1-6
TGTGCCAGCAGCGTCCGACAGGATAATTCACCCCTCCACTTT
CASSVRQDNSPLHF
>TRBD1|TRBV29-1|NA|TRBJ2-1
TGCAGCGTGGGGAGGACAGGGGGACCCAATGAGCAGTTCTTC
CSVGRTGGPNEQFF
>NA|TRBV7-9|NA|TRBJ1-2
TGTGCCAGCACAATTTCGGGCTTGCCTGGCTACACCTTC
CASTISGLPGYTF
>NA|TRBV7-2|many|TRBJ2-1
TGTGCCAGCAGCTTTGAAGCCTACAATGAGCAGTTCTTC
CASSFEAYNEQFF
>TRBD1|TRBV6-1|NA|TRBJ2-1
TGTGCCAGCAGAGAAACAGGGACAGACAATGAACAGTTCTTC
CASRETGTDNEQFF
>NA|TRBV12-3/TRBV12-4|NA|TRBJ2-3
TGTGCCAGCAGTTTATTAGGTGCTAGCGCAGATACGCAGTATTTT
CASSLLGASADTQYF
>NA|TRBV5-1|NA|TRBJ2-3
TGCGCCAGCAGCTTCGTTTTGGATACGCAGTATTTT
CASSFVLDTQYF
>TRBD2|TRBV2|NA|TRBJ2-3
TGTGCCAGGACAACGACTAGCGGGAGCCCAGATACGCAGTATTTT
CARTTTSGSPDTQYF
>NA|TRBV29-1|NA|TRBJ1-6
TGCAGCGTCTCGTTGGATTATAATTCACCCCTCCACTTT
CSVSLDYNSPLHF
>TRBD1|TRBV6-5|once|TRBJ1-6
TGTGCCAGCAGTTCTTGGGGACAGGGGGGTTCACCCCTCCACTTT
CASSSWGQGGSPLHF
>NA|TRBV18|NA|TRBJ2-7
TGTGCCAGCTCCCCGAAGCTGGAGTGGTACGGGCAGTACTTC
CASSPKLEWYGQYF
>TRBD1|TRBV27|NA|TRBJ2-7
TGTGCCAGCAGCCGGACAGGGGGCTCCTACAAGCAGTACTTC
CASSRTGGSYKQYF
>NA|TRBV4-3|NA|TRBJ1-2
TGCGCCAGCAGCCTGATTGGAGGGTCCGGCGGCTACACCTTC
CASSLIGGSGGYTF
>TRBD1|TRBV11-2|NA|TRBJ1-1
TGTGCCAGCAGCTACTGGGACAGGAGGAACACTGAAGCTTTCTTT
CASSYWDRRNTEAFF
>NA|TRBV5-1|many|TRBJ1-1
TGCGCCAGCAGCTTGACCCCGAACACTGAAGCTTTCTTT
CASSLTPNTEAFF
>NA|TRBV27|NA|TRBJ2-3
TGTGCCAGCAACGTAGGGTATACGCAGTATTTT
CASNVGYTQYF
>NA|TRBV7-9|few|TRBJ2-7
TGTGCCAGCAGCAACGGGCGCGAGCAGTACTTC
CASSNGREQYF
>NA|TRBV7-2|NA|TRBJ1-2
TGTGCCAGCAGCTTTTCTCCGGGAGACTATGGCTACACCTTC
CASSFSPGDYGYTF
>NA|TRBV20-1|NA|TRBJ2-7
TGCAGTGCCAACACCATTACCTACGAGCAGTACTTC
CSANTITYEQYF
>NA|TRBV20-1|few|TRBJ1-2
TGCAGTGCTAAACAGGTCTGGGGCTACACCTTC
CSAKQVWGYTF
>TRBD2|TRBV7-2|many|TRBJ2-1
TGTGCCAGCAGCCCCCCGGGACTAGCGGGAGAGAATGAGCAGTTCTTC
CASSPPGLAGENEQFF
>NA|TRBV20-1|few|TRBJ2-7
TGCAGTGCTAGTTTGGGGATCGAGCAGTACTTC
CSASLGIEQYF
>NA|TRBV25-1|few|TRBJ2-3
TGTGCCAGCAGTCTCTTCAGGGGACTCGCCACAGATACGCAGTATTTT
CASSLFRGLATDTQYF
>NA|TRBV20-1|NA|TRBJ1-1
TGCAGCGCGGACCCGAACACTGAAGCTTTCTTT
CSADPNTEAFF
>NA|TRBV7-2|NA|TRBJ1-2
TGTGCCAGCCCTCTAACGGGGGGCGAAGGCTACACCTTC
CASPLTGGEGYTF
>NA|TRBV29-1|NA|TRBJ2-7
TGCAGCGTTTGGGATACCGGGACCACCTACGAGCAGTACTTC
CSVWDTGTTYEQYF
>TRBD2|TRBV4-1|NA|TRBJ2-5
TGCGCCAGCAGCCAAGATTGGACTAGCGGGGGGTTTATACAAGAGACCCAGTACTTC
CASSQDWTSGGFIQETQYF
>NA|TRBV6-2/TRBV6-3|NA|TRBJ2-7
TGTGCCAGCAGTATATCGACTAGAGGATCCTACGAGCAGTACTTC
CASSISTRGSYEQYF
>NA|TRBV5-1|NA|TRBJ1-6
TGCGCCAGCAGCTTGGACAGGCCGTATAATTCACCCCTCCACTTT
CASSLDRPYNSPLHF